This T cell receptor (beta chain) was recorded in a study of CD8 T cells in ankylosing spondylitis. Findings and caveats of the study: Disease-linked clones were reportedly significantly enriched in matched ankylosing spondylitis synovial fluid.

This CDR3 spans 18 amino acids. Germline V gene data show CDR1 as MNHEY and CDR2 as SVGAGI. J was trimmed by 5 bases and V by 0 bases; bases with no gene match: 13. Points on this clonotype: Its specificity is not known.

One entry per CDR3 protein, called by TCRdb with MiXCR from the 5' RACE reads. The sample includes a few hundred thousand distinct CDR3 sequences, about 20% of them seen just once. Sequencing was performed on blood, either unsorted or a sorted T cell fraction (not recorded which). The receptor's source is a female donor with ankylosing spondylitis or in good health (not recorded which). V and J are TRBV6-5 and TRBJ2-3; 8 bases are shared with TRBD2. The DNA of the CDR3 is TGTGCCAGCAGTTACTCGCGCCCTCTAGCGGGCGGGGAAGATACGCAGTATTTT. Amino acids: CASSYSRPLAGGEDTQYF.